This is a list of T cell receptor beta chains from one sample in a study of CD8 T cells in ankylosing spondylitis. TCRdb redid the calling of the 5' RACE reads with MiXCR, one entry per CDR3 protein. The sample contains fewer than 200,000 distinct CDR3 sequences, 18% of which appear only once. Sequenced material: blood, either unsorted or a sorted T cell fraction (not recorded which). The source is a male donor aged 5-30 years with ankylosing spondylitis or in good health (not recorded which). Both conserved end residues are part of each CDR3. A D gene is named only where the DNA matches it firmly. Where a row states a size, it is once, few, many or the class of an expanded clone; other rows omit it.

clone_size,j_call,v_call,cdr3_length,d_call,cdr3_nt,cdr3_aa
many,TRBJ1-1,TRBV29-1,13,NA,TGCAGCGTTGACCCCGGAGGGAACACTGAAGCTTTCTTT,CSVDPGGNTEAFF
many,TRBJ2-5,TRBV29-1,12,TRBD2,TGCAGCGCCATGACTAGCGGAGAGACCCAGTACTTC,CSAMTSGETQYF
many,TRBJ2-2,TRBV7-9,16,TRBD1,TGTGCCAGCAGCTTTCGGACAGGGGGATCGACCGGGGAGCTGTTTTTT,CASSFRTGGSTGELFF
NA,TRBJ2-7,TRBV5-6,13,NA,TGTGCCAGCAGCTGGGGGTCCACCTACGAGCAGTACTTC,CASSWGSTYEQYF
few,TRBJ2-5,TRBV29-1,11,NA,TGCAGCGTTGGTACAGAAGAGACCCAGTACTTC,CSVGTEETQYF
NA,TRBJ2-1,TRBV4-1,14,TRBD1,TGCGCCAGCAGCCAAGTGGACAGGCGCAATGAGCAGTTCTTC,CASSQVDRRNEQFF
NA,TRBJ2-7,TRBV20-1,16,TRBD2,TGCAGTGCTAGAGTGACTAGCGGGAGTATGGTAGGGGAGCAGTACTTC,CSARVTSGSMVGEQYF
many,TRBJ2-3,TRBV7-8,16,TRBD2,TGTGCCAGCAGCTATCGGACTAGCGGGATAACAGATACGCAGTATTTT,CASSYRTSGITDTQYF
NA,TRBJ2-1,TRBV29-1,15,TRBD2,TGCAGCGTAGGTGGGACTAGCGGGAACTACAATGAGCAGTTCTTC,CSVGGTSGNYNEQFF
NA,TRBJ1-1,TRBV12-3/TRBV12-4,14,NA,TGTGCCAGCAGTTCAAGGGTAGGGGGGACTGAAGCTTTCTTT,CASSSRVGGTEAFF
NA,TRBJ2-3,TRBV20-1,15,NA,TGCAGTGCTAGAGATCCGGGACAACCCACAGATACGCAGTATTTT,CSARDPGQPTDTQYF
many,TRBJ2-2,TRBV5-1,16,NA,TGCGCCAGCAGCCCTAGAGCGGGCTCGAACACCGGGGAGCTGTTTTTT,CASSPRAGSNTGELFF
NA,TRBJ2-2,TRBV24-1,13,NA,TGTGCCACCAGTGGTCTCGTCTGGGGGGAGCTGTTTTTT,CATSGLVWGELFF
many,TRBJ2-4,TRBV7-9,12,TRBD1,TGTGCCAGCAGCTCCGGACAGGGCATTCAGTACTTC,CASSSGQGIQYF
many,TRBJ2-3,TRBV6-2/TRBV6-3,14,NA,TGTGCCAGCAGTTACTGGTTGTCCGAAGAAACGCAGTATTTT,CASSYWLSEETQYF
many,TRBJ2-1,TRBV5-1,15,TRBD2,TGCGCCAGCAGTCAAACAGCGGGAGAACGCAATGAGCAGTTCTTC,CASSQTAGERNEQFF
many,TRBJ2-2,TRBV7-3,15,TRBD1,TGTGCCAGCAGCCCCGGACAGGGGGCTAACGGGGAGCTGTTTTTT,CASSPGQGANGELFF
many,TRBJ2-1,TRBV27,17,TRBD2,TGTGCCAGCAGTTTAGACGGGAGGGCCAACGAAAACAATGAGCAGTTCTTC,CASSLDGRANENNEQFF
many,TRBJ2-5,TRBV2,14,NA,TGTGCCAGCAGTGACCGGGCTGGTGGGGAGACCCAGTACTTC,CASSDRAGGETQYF
few,TRBJ1-1,TRBV6-2/TRBV6-3,11,NA,TGTGCCAGCAGTGTGGGGTCTGAAGCTTTCTTT,CASSVGSEAFF
many,TRBJ2-7,TRBV6-2/TRBV6-3,14,NA,TGTGCCAGCACCAACGGGGGACTCCCTTACGAGCAGTACTTC,CASTNGGLPYEQYF
NA,TRBJ2-4,TRBV7-6,13,NA,TGTGCCAGCAGCTTAAGTGTGAGGGACATTCAGTACTTC,CASSLSVRDIQYF
many,TRBJ2-3,TRBV27,14,NA,TGTGCCAGCAGTTCCCCACCAAAACTGGGTACGCAGTATTTT,CASSSPPKLGTQYF
many,TRBJ2-1,TRBV24-1,13,NA,TGTGCCACCAGTGACCCGAGCAACGAAGGTTGGTTCTTC,CATSDPSNEGWFF
many,TRBJ2-3,TRBV12-3/TRBV12-4,15,NA,TGTGCCAGCAGACCATTCAGGCGTAGCACAGATACGCAGTATTTT,CASRPFRRSTDTQYF
many,TRBJ2-4,TRBV28,14,NA,TGTGCCAGTCTATCATCCGGGACCAAAAACATTCAGTACTTC,CASLSSGTKNIQYF
many,TRBJ1-5,TRBV5-1,15,NA,TGCGCCAGCAGCTTTGGCACAGATAGCAATCAGCCCCAGCATTTT,CASSFGTDSNQPQHF
many,TRBJ2-5,TRBV12-3/TRBV12-4,14,TRBD2,TGTGCCAGCAGACGGACTAGCGGGAGGGAGACCCAGTACTTC,CASRRTSGRETQYF
NA,TRBJ2-3,TRBV29-1,13,NA,TGCAGCGTTGTAGGGCGGAGCACAGATACGCAGTATTTT,CSVVGRSTDTQYF
many,TRBJ2-4,TRBV6-6,17,NA,TGTGCCAGCAGTTACTCGAAGTTCGACTCAGCCAAAAACATTCAGTACTTC,CASSYSKFDSAKNIQYF
many,TRBJ2-1,TRBV12-3/TRBV12-4,14,TRBD2,TGTGCCAGCAGTGACTCTCTAGCGGGCAATGAGCAGTTCTTC,CASSDSLAGNEQFF
many,TRBJ2-2,TRBV20-1,15,TRBD2,TGCAGTGCTCCCCGACTAGCGGGAGTCCCCGGGGAGCTGTTTTTT,CSAPRLAGVPGELFF
many,TRBJ2-7,TRBV6-6,15,TRBD2,TGTGCCAGCAGTAACACGGGACTAGTTCCCTACGAGCAGTACTTC,CASSNTGLVPYEQYF
many,TRBJ2-5,TRBV12-3/TRBV12-4,15,NA,TGTGCCAGCAGTTTAAGGAACTTACAACAAGAGACCCAGTACTTC,CASSLRNLQQETQYF
NA,TRBJ2-2,TRBV24-1,16,TRBD1,TGTGCCACCAGTGATTTCGCAGGGACAGGCACCGGGGAGCTGTTTTTT,CATSDFAGTGTGELFF
NA,TRBJ2-1,TRBV4-1,14,NA,TGCGCCAGCAGCCAAAGTGATAGCGGCCTAGAGCAGTTCTTC,CASSQSDSGLEQFF
NA,TRBJ2-3,TRBV5-1,14,TRBD2,TGCGCCAGCAGCCCGGAGGGGAGGGGAGATACGCAGTATTTT,CASSPEGRGDTQYF
few,TRBJ2-2,TRBV7-9,17,NA,TGTGCCAGCAGGTCCAGCGGACTCAGAGGGAACACCGGGGAGCTGTTTTTT,CASRSSGLRGNTGELFF
many,TRBJ1-5,TRBV6-4,14,NA,TGTGCCAGCAGTGACGGGGATAGCAATCAGCCCCAGCATTTT,CASSDGDSNQPQHF
NA,TRBJ2-1,TRBV12-3/TRBV12-4,12,NA,TGTGCCAGCAGTTTAGGGGGGAATAAGCAGTTCTTC,CASSLGGNKQFF